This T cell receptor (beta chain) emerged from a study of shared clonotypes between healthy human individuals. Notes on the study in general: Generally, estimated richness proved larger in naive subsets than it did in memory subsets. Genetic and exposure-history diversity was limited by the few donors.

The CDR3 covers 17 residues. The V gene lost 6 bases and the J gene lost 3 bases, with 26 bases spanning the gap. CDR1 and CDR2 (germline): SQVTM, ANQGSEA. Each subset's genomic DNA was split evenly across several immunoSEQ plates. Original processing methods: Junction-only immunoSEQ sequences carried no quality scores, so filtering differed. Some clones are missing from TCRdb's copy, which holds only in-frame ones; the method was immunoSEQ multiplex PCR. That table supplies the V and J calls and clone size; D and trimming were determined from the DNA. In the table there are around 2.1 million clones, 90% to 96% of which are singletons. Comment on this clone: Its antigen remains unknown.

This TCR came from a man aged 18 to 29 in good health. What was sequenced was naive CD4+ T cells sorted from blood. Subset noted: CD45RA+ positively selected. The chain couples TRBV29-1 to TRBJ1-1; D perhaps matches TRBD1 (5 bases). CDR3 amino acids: CSVRINSRRGTDTEAFF. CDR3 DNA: TGCAGCGTGAGGATAAACAGTCGTAGAGGGACGGACACTGAAGCTTTCTTT.